The 20 T cell receptor beta chains given below trace back to one sample, sequenced in a study of CD8 T cells in ankylosing spondylitis. Their antigen targets remain unknown. Overall study findings and caveats: A TCR beta motif of about 8 highly homologous variants appeared characteristic of ankylosing spondylitis blood.

MiXCR was run by TCRdb on the 5' RACE reads, yielding one entry per CDR3 protein. The sample contains some 800,000 distinct CDR3 sequences, over 9.5% of which appear only once. Sequenced input: blood, either unsorted or a sorted T cell fraction (not recorded which). The receptors derive from a male donor with ankylosing spondylitis.

The chain combines TRBV20-1 with TRBJ1-6; no clear D. The germline gives CDR1 DFQATT, CDR2 SNEGSKA (reference sequence). The CDR3 spans 14 residues. The V and J ends lost 2 bases and 3 bases respectively, with 8 bases between them. The CDR3 spells CSARRVDYNSPLHF. CDR3 bases: TGCAGTGCTAGAAGAGTGGACTATAATTCACCCCTCCACTTT.

The chain carries TRBV20-1 and TRBJ1-1; 8 bases fit TRBD1. Germline V gives CDR1 DFQATT, CDR2 SNEGSKA (reference sequence). The CDR3 is 15 amino acids. For the CDR3, the DNA is TGCAGCGCCAGACGAGCGGACAGGGTGAACACTGAAGCTTTCTTT. Translated, it gives CSARRADRVNTEAFF.

As to this clonotype: A much more abundant neighbour one base away suggests this may be a read error. The chain couples TRBV20-1 to TRBJ1-5; tentatively, D is TRBD1 (5 bases). Germline V gene sequence: CDR1 DFQATT, CDR2 SNEGSKA (reference sequence). The CDR3 contains 16 residues. The CDR3 DNA follows: TGCTGTGCTAGAGATATGGGGCTCCGGTTCGGTCAGCCCCAGCATTTT. This sequence encodes CCARDMGLRFGQPQHF.

This clonotype showed up just a few times. This chain uses TRBV10-3 with TRBJ2-1; 8 nucleotides agree with TRBD2. Looked up from germline, CDR1 is ENHRY and CDR2 is SYGVKD. CDR3 length equals 17 residues. V lost 10 bases to trimming and J lost 0 bases; unmatched junction nucleotides: 14. The CDR3 region has the DNA TGTGCCACTTATAATCCGGCAGGGACTAGCTCCTACAATGAGCAGTTCTTC. Its translation is CATYNPAGTSSYNEQFF.

This sequence joins TRBV6-5 and TRBJ1-5; possibly TRBD1 for D (5 bases). This CDR3 has 15 amino acids. The V gene lost 4 bases and the J gene lost 6 bases, with 16 bases spanning the gap. Germline values: CDR1 MNHEY, CDR2 SVGAGI. CDR3 loop: CASSWIEGFGQPQHF. CDR3 DNA: TGTGCCAGCAGTTGGATTGAGGGGTTCGGTCAGCCCCAGCATTTT.

This clonotype was counted only a few times. V and J are TRBV3-1 and TRBJ2-7; D tentatively fits TRBD1 or TRBD2 (7 bases each). V lost 3 bases, J lost 2 bases, and 14 bases lay in between. The CDR3 contains 15 residues. Germline assignment: CDR1 LGHDT and CDR2 YNNKEL (reference sequence). The CDR3 sequence is CASSHLQGRAYEQYF. Written as DNA, the CDR3 is TGTGCCAGCAGCCATCTACAGGGGAGGGCCTACGAGCAGTACTTC.

This clonotype was seen repeatedly, ten times or more. The V call is TRBV29-1, the J call TRBJ2-5; the match to TRBD2 covers 10 bases. This CDR3 has 13 residues. V dropped 2 bases and J dropped 4; count of bases not matched to a gene: 1. Germline V gives CDR1 SQVTM, CDR2 ANQGSEA. The CDR3 DNA reads TGCAGCGTTGAACGACTAGCGGGAGAGACCCAGTACTTC. Protein product: CSVERLAGETQYF.

A few counts support this clonotype. The chain is built from TRBV6-6 and TRBJ2-1, with D perhaps TRBD1 or TRBD2 (5 bases each). Trimming shortened V by 2 bases and J by 3 bases, and 8 bases separated the two germline ends. The CDR3 has 14 amino acids. Germline CDR1 and CDR2: MNHNY and SVGAGI (reference sequence). The CDR3 DNA sequence: TGTGCCAGCAGTTACCGGGGCAACTACAATGAGCAGTTCTTC. Protein: CASSYRGNYNEQFF.

V is TRBV10-3 and J is TRBJ2-1; a possible D gene is TRBD2 (6 bases). Trimming pared 1 base from V and 4 bases from J, leaving 8 bases between. In germline, CDR1 is ENHRY, CDR2 SYGVKD. CDR3 length equals 14 residues. CDR3 nucleotides: TGTGCCATCAGTGAGTACAGCGGGTACAATGAGCAGTTCTTC. Residues: CAISEYSGYNEQFF.

V is TRBV5-6 and J is TRBJ1-2; no clear D. Germline lookup yields CDR1 SGHDT and CDR2 YYEEEE. Trimming left V 4 bases short and J 7 bases short, with 14 bases between. The CDR3 has 13 residues. As DNA, the CDR3 is TGTGCCAGCAGCCCCGGGCTCCTCTGTGGCTACACCTTC. This gives the protein CASSPGLLCGYTF.

The chain joins TRBV20-1 to TRBJ2-7; 9 nucleotides match TRBD2. This CDR3 has 14 residues. CDR1 is DFQATT and CDR2 is SNEGSKA in the germline V gene (reference sequence). Losses at the gene ends were 3 bases for V and 3 bases for J; bases not matched to a gene: 6. This chain's CDR3 is CSASLAGDGYEQYF. As DNA, the CDR3 is TGCAGTGCTAGTTTAGCGGGAGACGGCTACGAGCAGTACTTC.

This clonotype was counted ten times or more. The rearrangement uses TRBV20-1 and TRBJ2-1; D is perhaps TRBD1 (6 bases). The V gene lost 6 bases and the J gene lost 5 bases, with 14 bases spanning the gap. This CDR3 comprises 13 residues. CDR1 and CDR2 from the germline V gene are DFQATT and SNEGSKA (reference sequence). DNA of the CDR3: TGCAGTGCCCTTAATCACAGGGACAATGAGCAGTTCTTC. Its translation is CSALNHRDNEQFF.

V and J are TRBV5-1 and TRBJ2-1; tentative D call: TRBD2 (6 bases). Trimming left V 5 bases short and J 6 bases short, with 12 bases between. Germline CDR1 is SGHRS and CDR2 is YFSETQ. The length of the CDR3 is 13 residues. CDR3 sequence: CASSTGAANEQFF. CDR3 in DNA: TGCGCCAGCAGTACGGGAGCGGCCAATGAGCAGTTCTTC. The variable domain in full, completed from reference TRBV5-1 and TRBJ2-1, reads KAGVTQTPRYLIKTRGQQVTLSCSPISGHRSVSWYQQTPGQGLQFLFEYFSETQRNKGNFPGRFSGRQFSNSRSEMNVSTLELGDSALYLCASSTGAANEQFFGPGTRLTVL.

This chain joins TRBV19 and TRBJ2-1; D gene uncertain. The germline V gene has CDR1 LNHDA and CDR2 SQIVND (reference sequence). Trimming pared 3 bases from V and 9 bases from J, leaving 15 bases between. This CDR3 spans 14 amino acids. The CDR3 DNA is TGTGCCAGTAGTATTCGTCTCCTACCTACTGAGCAGTTCTTC. Translating gives CASSIRLLPTEQFF.

This clonotype was counted ten times or more. This chain uses TRBV20-1 with TRBJ1-4, with no clear D. V gave up 0 bases and J gave up 15 bases, with 14 bases separating them. The CDR3 totals 12 residues. Per the germline V gene, CDR1 is DFQATT and CDR2 is SNEGSKA (reference sequence). Here the CDR3 DNA reads TGCAGTGCTAGAGATCCGATGAAAAAGGTGTTTTTT. Its translation is CSARDPMKKVFF.

This clonotype was recorded a few times. The chain links TRBV5-1 to TRBJ2-7; 8 positions agree with TRBD2. V gave up 0 bases and J gave up 7 bases; unmatched junction bases: 6. Germline assignment: CDR1 SGHRS and CDR2 YFSETQ. CDR3 length: 14 residues. The CDR3 sequence is CASSLEREPGEQYF. DNA for the CDR3: TGCGCCAGCAGCTTGGAGCGGGAGCCGGGGGAGCAGTACTTC.

With respect to this clonotype: Lacking the conserved final phenylalanine or tryptophan, this CDR3 likely reflects a read error. In nucleotides, the CDR3 is TGCAGTGCGACCTCGGGGGTGCCCTCGTATACGCAGTATCTT. It codes for CSATSGVPSYTQYL. The chain recombines TRBV20-1 with TRBJ2-3; tentatively, D is TRBD2 (6 bases). V was shortened by 6 bases and J by 7 bases, with 20 bases between the two germline ends. Looked up from germline, CDR1 is DFQATT and CDR2 is SNEGSKA (reference sequence). The CDR3 covers 14 residues.

This clonotype has only a few counts. The gene calls are TRBV6-5 and TRBJ2-1; TRBD1 is a possible D gene (5 bases). Between the trimmed V and J ends, which lost 0 bases and 8 bases, there was a span of 11 bases. The CDR3 covers 14 residues. Germline V CDR1 and CDR2: MNHEY, SVGAGI. The CDR3 here is CASSYSRGSHEQFF. The CDR3 nucleotides are TGTGCCAGCAGTTACTCTAGGGGCTCCCATGAGCAGTTCTTC.

The chain uses TRBV7-2 and TRBJ1-2; D is unclear. The CDR3 loop spans 13 amino acids. Deletions cut 5 bases from V and 3 bases from J, with 10 bases between. CDR1 and CDR2 (germline): SGHTA, FQGNSA. Here the CDR3 DNA reads TGTGCCAGCAGCCCTAACAGCTACTATGGCTACACCTTC. This translates into CASSPNSYYGYTF.

This clonotype turned up a few times. This rearrangement joins TRBV27 to TRBJ2-7, with 10 bases aligning to TRBD1. Looked up from germline, CDR1 is MNHEY and CDR2 is SMNVEV (reference sequence). V was clipped by 10 bases and J by 5 bases; unmatched bases: 8. This CDR3 is 13 amino acids long. CDR3 nucleotide sequence: TGTGCCACGATGGGACAGGGGATAAACGAGCAGTACTTC. Its translation: CATMGQGINEQYF.